Listed below are T cell receptor beta chains from one sample, sequenced in a study of sequential checkpoint blockade in melanoma. Clones were read by immunoSEQ multiplex PCR, and TCRdb kept only the in-frame ones, dropping some. This table has approximately 11,000 clones, 60% to 80% appearing once. Sequenced material: CD8+ T cells sorted from blood (inferred from file names), taken from a patient given nivolumab and ipilimumab in sequence. Every receptor here comes from a human donor with melanoma. CDR3s include the opening cysteine and the closing phenylalanine or tryptophan. The order of the fields is D gene, J gene, clone size, V gene, CDR3 DNA, CDR3 protein. A D gene is named only where the DNA matches it firmly. Rows give clone size only sometimes, using once, few, many, or a class for an expanded clone.

TRBD2,TRBJ2-2,.,TRBV9,TGTGCCAGCAGCTGGGAGGGGAACACCGGGGAGCTGTTTTTT,CASSWEGNTGELFF
TRBD2,TRBJ2-2,.,TRBV19,TGTGCCAGTAGGGGGGGGGAGAACACCGGGGAGCTGTTTTTT,CASRGGENTGELFF
TRBD2,TRBJ2-7,.,TRBV29-1,TGCAGCGTTGGAGCGGGAGGCAGCGAGCAGTACTTC,CSVGAGGSEQYF
.,TRBJ1-1,.,TRBV9,TGTGCCAGCACCCGGTTCGGTGGGAACACTGAAGCTTTCTTT,CASTRFGGNTEAFF
TRBD1,TRBJ2-3,.,TRBV12-5,TGTGCTAGTGGTGCCTTTACAGGGGCCAGCACAGATACGCAGTATTTT,CASGAFTGASTDTQYF
.,TRBJ2-6,once,TRBV4-3,TGCGCCAGCAGCCCCCTTGGGGCCAACGTCCTGACTTTC,CASSPLGANVLTF
.,TRBJ2-3,.,TRBV5-6,TGTGCCAGCAGCGAAGAATGGGGGGAGGACACAGATACGCAGTATTTT,CASSEEWGEDTDTQYF
.,TRBJ1-2,medium-sized,TRBV5-1,TGCGCCAGCAGATCTGAGGGGGGGCACTACTATGGCTACACCTTC,CASRSEGGHYYGYTF
TRBD1,TRBJ2-1,few,TRBV2,TGTGCCAGCAGTGATACAGGGGGCTCCTACAATGAGCAGTTCTTC,CASSDTGGSYNEQFF
.,TRBJ2-7,.,TRBV29-1,TGCAGCGTTGTTCCTCTATCAGGGGAGCAGTACTTC,CSVVPLSGEQYF
.,TRBJ1-2,.,TRBV27,TGTGCCAGCAGTCCGGTCTCCCGGGGGGGGCCCTTGGGCTACACCTTC,CASSPVSRGGPLGYTF